Detailed here is one TCR beta chain. Data came from immunoSEQ multiplex PCR; TCRdb stores just in-frame clones and leaves some out. The sample includes about 350,000 clones, 65% to 90% of them seen just once. This sample's treatment: roughly 20 received Ad26.COV2.S at low or high dose, single or two shots; several received placebo; per-sample allocation not given. All samples were drawn on day 63, counting from the first vaccine or placebo injection. The sample is drawn from a study of Ad26.COV2.S vaccination and SARS-CoV-2 variants. Germline CDR1 reads SGHTA; CDR2 reads FQGNSA. Trimming cost V 6 bases and J 7 bases, with 18 bases left between them. The CDR3 sequence is 14 residues long.

The chain has TRBV7-2 and TRBJ2-5; possible D gene TRBD1, 5 bases. This TCR was sampled from a person between 18 and 65 years old who received the Ad26.COV2.S COVID-19 vaccine or a placebo. Sequencing used peripheral blood, obtained in a trial of Ad26.COV2.S vaccine versus placebo. CDR3: CASSRDSSWGTQYF. The CDR3 region has the DNA TGTGCCAGCAGTCGTGACAGTTCTTGGGGGACCCAGTACTTC. Full variable domain (outside the CDR3, taken from reference TRBV7-2 and TRBJ2-5): GAGVSQSPSNKVTEKGKDVELRCDPISGHTALYWYRQSLGQGLEFLIYFQGNSAPDKSGLPSDRFSAERTGGSVSTLTIQRTQQEDSAVYLCASSRDSSWGTQYFGPGTRLLVL.